The next 11 T cell receptor beta chains were all read from a single sample in a study of T cells after somatic rescue of genetic block. The assay was immunoSEQ multiplex PCR, and TCRdb's table has in-frame clones only and misses some. The sample lists roughly 15,000 clones, about 65% occurring once. The material sequenced was peripheral blood mononuclear cells (PBMCs). The receptors stem from a boy between 10 and 17 years old.

The chain couples TRBV30 to TRBJ1-4, with unresolved D. Germline V lookup: CDR1 GTSNPN, CDR2 SVGIG (reference sequence). CDR3 length equals 16 residues. Between the trimmed V and J ends, which lost 1 base and 0 bases, there was a span of 12 bases. The CDR3 loop is CAWSAGPFATNEKLFF. CDR3 bases: TGTGCCTGGAGTGCAGGACCCTTTGCAACTAATGAAAAACTGTTTTTT.

The V and J genes are TRBV10-3 and TRBJ2-1, with D possibly being TRBD2 (6 bases). V was cut by 2 bases and J by 0 bases, with 8 bases left in between. This CDR3 has 15 residues. Germline V lookup: CDR1 ENHRY, CDR2 SYGVKD. CDR3 sequence reads: CAISEIADSYNEQFF. CDR3 sequence (DNA): TGTGCCATCAGTGAGATAGCGGACTCCTACAATGAGCAGTTCTTC.

This clone rates as medium-sized. V gene TRBV6-1 combines with J gene TRBJ1-4; 9 nucleotides line up with TRBD1. From germline, CDR1 is MNHNS and CDR2 SASEGT. This CDR3 contains 18 residues. V dropped 1 base and J dropped 9; count of bases not matched to a gene: 15. The CDR3 nucleotides read TGTGCCAGCAGTGAAGAGGGGCAACAGGGGGCTGGGGAGAAAAAACTGTTTTTT. As protein: CASSEEGQQGAGEKKLFF.

The gene calls are TRBV27 and TRBJ2-2; D gene unclear. Looked up from germline, CDR1 is MNHEY and CDR2 is SMNVEV (reference sequence). V lost 3 bases and J 5 bases, leaving 7 bases between the germline ends. The CDR3 consists of 13 residues. This CDR3 is CASSFPETGELFF. The CDR3 DNA is TGTGCCAGCAGTTTTCCCGAGACCGGGGAGCTGTTTTTT.

The rearrangement joins TRBV14 to TRBJ2-1, with no clear D. Trimming took off 0 bases at V and 0 bases at J, with 9 bases between the two ends. From germline, CDR1 is SGHDN and CDR2 FVKESK. This CDR3 is built from 16 residues. Here the CDR3 DNA reads TGTGCCAGCAGCCAAGATTGGGATAGCTCCTACAATGAGCAGTTCTTC. It translates to CASSQDWDSSYNEQFF.

This chain uses TRBV6-5 with TRBJ1-2, with D uncertain. From germline, CDR1 is MNHEY and CDR2 SVGAGI. V was shortened by 0 bases and J by 8 bases, with 16 bases between the two germline ends. The CDR3 runs 15 residues. The CDR3 protein is CASSYSIARTLGYTF. In nucleotides, the CDR3 is TGTGCCAGCAGTTACTCGATAGCCAGAACTTTGGGCTACACCTTC.

By its share, this clone is medium-sized. The rearrangement links TRBV7-8 to TRBJ1-5; 9 bases match TRBD1. J lost 4 bases, V lost 4 bases, and 5 bases had no gene match. The CDR3 spans 15 residues. CDR1 is SGHVS, CDR2 FQNEAQ, per germline. Here the CDR3 reads CASSSNRGPNQPQHF. The CDR3, as DNA: TGTGCCAGCAGCTCCAACAGGGGGCCTAATCAGCCCCAGCATTTT.

The rearrangement uses TRBV2 and TRBJ2-5, with D unresolved. Germline CDR1 reads SNHLY; CDR2 reads FYNNEI. Trimming took 3 bases from V and 1 from J, leaving 9 bases between them. This CDR3 comprises 14 residues. Written as DNA, the CDR3 is TGTGCCAGCAGTGAGGGGTTACCCCAAGAGACCCAGTACTTC. Translated, it gives CASSEGLPQETQYF.

The J gene is TRBJ2-7, the V gene TRBV14, with a possible D match to TRBD1 (5 bases). The CDR3 has 14 amino acids. The germline gives CDR1 SGHDN, CDR2 FVKESK. The ends were cut back, 1 base at V and 7 bases at J, with 14 bases in the middle. CDR3 amino acids: CASSQVPGRWEQYF. The CDR3 nucleotides are TGTGCCAGCAGCCAAGTTCCAGGGCGTTGGGAGCAGTACTTC.

This chain joins TRBV27 and TRBJ2-1; unclear D gene. Germline V CDR1 and CDR2: MNHEY, SMNVEV (reference sequence). V was clipped by 7 bases and J by 4 bases, with 17 bases between them. The CDR3 loop spans 15 amino acids. The CDR3 loop reads CASKKAVGSYNEQFF. In nucleotides, the CDR3 is TGTGCCAGCAAGAAGGCTGTGGGCAGTTACAATGAGCAGTTCTTC.

The rearrangement links TRBV10-3 to TRBJ2-7; 7 bases map to TRBD1. Germline values: CDR1 ENHRY, CDR2 SYGVKD. J was trimmed by 0 bases and V by 0 bases; bases with no gene match: 2. This CDR3 spans 15 amino acids. The CDR3 region is CAISESKGASYEQYF. The CDR3 DNA reads TGTGCCATCAGTGAGTCCAAGGGGGCCTCCTACGAGCAGTACTTC.